This T cell receptor (beta chain) was identified during a study of blood T cell repertoires in COVID-19 (dated by TCRdb to 2019 to 2021). Study-level background: The collaborator samples originated in the United States, Italy and Spain and spanned the acute and convalescent phases of COVID-19. Samples came from the ongoing ImmuneRACE study (first 160 participants) plus 1,254 subjects from 6 global collaborators. The dataset comprised deeply sampled blood TCRbeta repertoires from subjects exposed to, actively infected with, or recovered from COVID-19. Sample metadata almost always included a de-identified subject ID, COVID-19 status, age in years and sex. The repertoires were released in a freely available public database intended as a resource for research on the immune response to SARS-CoV-2. Where available, HLA class I and class II types were obtained from metadata supplied by the sample provider rather than from assay-based typing. The material from the prospective study consisted of cDNA or gDNA derived from T cells, B-cell-depleted T cells, or PBMCs.

What the authors observed across the whole study: The amount of clinical and demographic metadata varied by source and participant and was provided uncurated.

Notes on this clone: Its antigen is unknown. Per-nucleotide qualities are absent, and no much larger clonotype sits a single base away.

V lost 8 bases and J lost 2 bases, and the count of bases not matched to a germline gene is 8. From the cysteine through the phenylalanine, the CDR3 covers 15 amino acids. Here the CDR3 DNA is all that survives: 45 bases in frame from base 1. CDR1 and CDR2 are drawn from the germline V gene: KGHSH, LQKENI. Whole blood was collected in K2EDTA tubes by collaborating institutions according to the institutions' own protocols. Collaborator samples were shipped for TCRbeta analysis as frozen whole blood, isolated PBMCs, or DNA extracted from either sample type. TCRbeta CDR3 regions were amplified from genomic DNA by means of the immunoSEQ Assay, a bias-controlled multiplex PCR. The authors' analysis ran thus. The number of nucleated cells in each sample was estimated by amplification of reference gene primers within the assay. Sequence reads were collapsed and filtered to measure the absolute abundance of every unique TCRbeta CDR3 rearrangement. For each sample, productive Simpson clonality was calculated as the square root of Simpson's diversity index across productive rearrangements. Held by TCRdb, this immuneACCESS table contains in-frame sequences only and omits some clones. Under half of the omission traces to an unresolved V gene where checked; the cause of the rest is unknown. V and J calls and clone size follow that table, whereas D and trimming were derived from the DNA. A total of a few hundred thousand clones appear in this sample, 75% to 90% of them only once. The ten largest clones add up to approximately 11% of the sample.

The chain employs TRBV18 and TRBJ2-7; the central 11 bases match TRBD2. The material sequenced was peripheral blood. This clonotype originated in a woman aged 70 to 79 with acute or convalescent COVID-19. The CDR3 here reads CASTTTSGGPYEQYF. Here is the DNA: TGTGCCAGCACAACTACTAGCGGGGGTCCCTACGAGCAGTACTTC.